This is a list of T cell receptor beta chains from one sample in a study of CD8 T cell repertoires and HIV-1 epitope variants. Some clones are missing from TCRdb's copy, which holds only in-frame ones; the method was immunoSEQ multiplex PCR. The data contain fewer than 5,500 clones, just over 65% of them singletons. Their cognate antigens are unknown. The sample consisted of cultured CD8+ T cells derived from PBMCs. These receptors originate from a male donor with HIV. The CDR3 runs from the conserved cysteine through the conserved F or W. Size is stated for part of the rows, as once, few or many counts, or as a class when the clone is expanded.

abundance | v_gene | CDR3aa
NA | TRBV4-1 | CASSHPGTGMNTEAFF
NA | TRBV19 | CASSISPRGEKLFF
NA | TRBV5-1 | CASSPGVAGASTDTQYF
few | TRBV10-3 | CAISDRAEGQGNSPLHF
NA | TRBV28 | CASSLIRDRDYEQYF
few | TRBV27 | CASSLTSGGPYNEQFF
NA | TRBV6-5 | CASSYWVASHTEAFF
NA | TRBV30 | CACMVSGELFF
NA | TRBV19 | CASSPQVWYEQYF
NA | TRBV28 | CASSLTGTGVRYSNQPQHF
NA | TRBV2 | CASSEGGTEAFF
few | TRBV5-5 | CASSSLSQVNTEAFF
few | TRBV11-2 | CASSLLSGGGHEQYF
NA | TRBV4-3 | CASSQGDEGRPLHF
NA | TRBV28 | CASSRYFDEQYF
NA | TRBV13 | CASSYRGSGNTIYF
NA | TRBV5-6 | CASSSGQPTGELFF
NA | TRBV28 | CASSSSGASNGNQPQHF
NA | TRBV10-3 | CAISVGGQGGEQYF
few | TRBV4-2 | CASSLGGNTEAFF
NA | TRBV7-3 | CASSLGTGTYNEQFF
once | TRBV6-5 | CASSRLAGGLNEQFF
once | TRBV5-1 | CASRPRPSSGANVLTF
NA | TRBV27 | CASSLSSGSDEQYF
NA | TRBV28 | CASGMNSGANVLTF
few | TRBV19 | CASSIMSDNEQFF
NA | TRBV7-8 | CASSPWTSGRGNIQYF
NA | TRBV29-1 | CSVVPGSYNKQFF
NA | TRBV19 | CASSTYRDINEKLFF
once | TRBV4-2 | CASSQEWRTTTAGANVLTF
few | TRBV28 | CASSLSQGISYNEQFF
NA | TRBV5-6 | CASSLSGALRQPQHF
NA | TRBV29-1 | CSVLLGTGLYEQYF
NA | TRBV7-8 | CASSLRPSGVYNEQFF
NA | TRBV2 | CASDQGGELFF
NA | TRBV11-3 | CASSLDSRYNEQFF
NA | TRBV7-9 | CASSLARTGTGYRQYF
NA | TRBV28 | CASRTGLALRKGTDTQYF
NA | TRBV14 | CASSQETGQNYGYTF
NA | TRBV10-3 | CAISTTGEGPAGELFF
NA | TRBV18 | CASSPEERDWYNEQFF
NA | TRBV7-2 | CASSSRGGLAYEQYF
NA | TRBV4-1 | CASSQGVSDIQYF
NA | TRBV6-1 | CASSRDRDSGEQYF
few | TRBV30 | CAWRVDNSYEQYF